This T cell receptor beta chain was captured in a study of blood T cell repertoires in COVID-19. Study as a whole: From T cells, B-cell-depleted T cells, or PBMCs came the material, which was cDNA or gDNA.

The data were produced by immunoSEQ multiplex PCR, yet TCRdb's version contains in-frame clones alone and is incomplete. The sample has fewer than 100,000 clones, around 90% seen once; the top ten hold 4.9%. Trimming removed 0 bases from V and 1 base from J, with 8 bases in between. This CDR3 has 15 residues. Germline V CDR1 and CDR2: LGHNA, YSLEER. Sequenced sample: peripheral blood. The chain carries TRBV4-3 and TRBJ2-3; a weak D match, TRBD2 (6 bases). The receptor comes from a woman aged 80 or over with acute or convalescent COVID-19. The CDR3: CASSQDWGGTDTQYF. CDR3 sequence (DNA): TGCGCCAGCAGCCAAGATTGGGGGGGCACAGATACGCAGTATTTT.